This TCR beta chain was profiled in a study of molecular identifiers for immune sequencing clone quantification. TCRdb passed the PCR reads through MiXCR, listing each CDR3 protein once. Of some 89,000 distinct CDR3 sequences detected, 20% to 30% appear once; the ten largest clones hold around 1%. V lost 4 bases to trimming and J lost 6 bases; unmatched junction nucleotides: 15. The CDR3 spans 18 residues. The germline CDR1 and CDR2 sequences are SGHTA and FQGNSA. What was sequenced was naive CD8+ T cells from blood, with Jurkat cell RNA spiked in. As to subset: FACS-sorted CD8+CD4-CCR7+CD45RA+ naive T cells. The source is a human donor in good health. Some libraries in this study had Jurkat cell RNA spiked in. The rearrangement uses TRBV7-2 and TRBJ2-2, with 9 bases aligning to TRBD1. CDR3 protein: CASSSQLADRGLAGELFF. DNA of the CDR3: TGTGCCAGCAGCTCCCAATTGGCGGACAGGGGACTCGCCGGGGAGCTGTTTTTT.